This T cell receptor beta chain was captured by sequencing in a study of regulatory T cells in long-lasting Graves disease. Time point of the sample: newly diagnosed GD, antithyroid drugs for less than 3 months. RNA from PBMCs was the source of the TCR library. In regard to this clonotype: It differs at one base from a far larger clone, so likely a read error.

Germline V lookup: CDR1 SNHLY, CDR2 FYNNEI. CDR3 length: 13 residues. The V and J ends lost 6 bases and 10 bases, in that order; junction bases with no gene match: 6. Through Arm-PCR of CDR3 regions and iRepertoire HTBI primers, TCR beta libraries were built. Study processing details: Across the samples, identification revealed approximately 66 TRBV and 15 or so TRBJ segments. TCRdb redid the calling of the multiplex PCR reads with MiXCR, one entry per CDR3 protein. None of the V and J calls come from the authors' own analysis; TCRdb made them. Of a few hundred thousand distinct CDR3 sequences listed, 15% to 20% are singletons. The same data also contributed to another study, on T cells in Graves' hyperthyroidism and ophthalmopathy.

The chain is built from TRBV2 and TRBJ2-1; TRBD2 matches 10 bases. This receptor was taken from a woman aged 18-29 years with Graves disease. Source: peripheral blood mononuclear cells (PBMCs), taken at new diagnosis, from a patient treated with antithyroid drugs. The CDR3 coding sequence is TGTGCCAGCAGATGGACTAGCGGCTACGAGCAGTTCTTC. It specifies CASRWTSGYEQFF.